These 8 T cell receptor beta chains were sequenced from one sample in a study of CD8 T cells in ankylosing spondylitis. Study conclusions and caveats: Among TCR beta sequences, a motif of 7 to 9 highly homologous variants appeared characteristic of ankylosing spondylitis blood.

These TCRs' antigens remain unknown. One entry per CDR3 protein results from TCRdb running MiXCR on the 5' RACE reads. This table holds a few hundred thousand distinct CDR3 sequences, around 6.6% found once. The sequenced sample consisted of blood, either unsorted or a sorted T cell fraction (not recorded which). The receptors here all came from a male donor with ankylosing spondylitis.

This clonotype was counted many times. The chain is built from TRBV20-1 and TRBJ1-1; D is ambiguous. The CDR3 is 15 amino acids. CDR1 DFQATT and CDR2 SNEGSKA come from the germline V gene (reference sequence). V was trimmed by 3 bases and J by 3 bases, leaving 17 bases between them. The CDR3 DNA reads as TGCAGTGCTAGTATGTACGGCAGCGGGGACACTGAAGCTTTCTTT. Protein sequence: CSASMYGSGDTEAFF.

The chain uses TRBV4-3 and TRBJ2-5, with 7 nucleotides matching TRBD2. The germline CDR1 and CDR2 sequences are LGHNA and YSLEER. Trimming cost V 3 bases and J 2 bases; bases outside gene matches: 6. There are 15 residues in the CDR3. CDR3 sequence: CASSQGTKGQETQYF. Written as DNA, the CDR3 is TGCGCCAGCAGCCAGGGGACTAAGGGACAAGAGACCCAGTACTTC.

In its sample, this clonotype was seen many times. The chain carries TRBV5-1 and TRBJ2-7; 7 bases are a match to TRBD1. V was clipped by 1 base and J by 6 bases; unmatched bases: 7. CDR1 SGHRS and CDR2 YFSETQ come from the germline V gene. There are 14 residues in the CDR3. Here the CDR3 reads CASSLRTGFGEQYF. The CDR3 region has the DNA TGCGCCAGCAGCTTGAGGACAGGCTTCGGCGAGCAGTACTTC. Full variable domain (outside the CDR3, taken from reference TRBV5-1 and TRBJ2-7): KAGVTQTPRYLIKTRGQQVTLSCSPISGHRSVSWYQQTPGQGLQFLFEYFSETQRNKGNFPGRFSGRQFSNSRSEMNVSTLELGDSALYLCASSLRTGFGEQYFGPGTRLTVT.

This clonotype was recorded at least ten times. The CDR3 region is CSLGQGEFLEQFF. The DNA for the CDR3 is TGCAGCTTGGGACAGGGAGAGTTTCTTGAGCAGTTCTTC. This rearrangement joins TRBV29-1 to TRBJ2-1; 9 bases align to TRBD1. The CDR3 totals 13 residues. V gave up 8 bases and J gave up 9 bases; unmatched junction bases: 11. CDR1 SQVTM and CDR2 ANQGSEA come from the germline V gene.

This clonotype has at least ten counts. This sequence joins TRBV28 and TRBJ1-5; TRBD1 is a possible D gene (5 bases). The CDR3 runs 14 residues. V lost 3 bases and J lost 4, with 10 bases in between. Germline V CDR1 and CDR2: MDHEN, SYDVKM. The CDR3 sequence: CASSFRGRNQPQHF. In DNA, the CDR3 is TGTGCCAGCAGTTTTAGGGGCAGAAATCAGCCCCAGCATTTT.

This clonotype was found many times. CDR3 residues: CASSLTREGNEQYF. The CDR3 nucleotides read TGTGCCAGCAGTTTAACGCGGGAGGGCAACGAGCAGTACTTC. The chain joins TRBV12-3 or TRBV12-4 to TRBJ2-7; the match to TRBD2 covers 9 bases. V was pared by 2 bases and J by 5 bases, with 4 bases of the junction left unmatched. The CDR3 spans 14 residues.

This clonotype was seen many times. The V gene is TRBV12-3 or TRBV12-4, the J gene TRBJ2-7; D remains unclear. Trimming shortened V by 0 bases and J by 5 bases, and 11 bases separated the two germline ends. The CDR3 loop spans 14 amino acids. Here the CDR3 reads CASSLALRVHEQYF. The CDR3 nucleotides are TGTGCCAGCAGTTTAGCGCTAAGGGTCCACGAGCAGTACTTC.

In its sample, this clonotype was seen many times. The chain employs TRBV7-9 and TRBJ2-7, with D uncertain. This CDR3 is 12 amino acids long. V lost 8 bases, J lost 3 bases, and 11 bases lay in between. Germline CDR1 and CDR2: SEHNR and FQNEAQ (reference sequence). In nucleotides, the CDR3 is TGTGCCAGCGGTCGCAGCATCTACGAGCAGTACTTC. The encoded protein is CASGRSIYEQYF.